This is a list of T cell receptor beta chains from one sample in a study of blood T cell repertoires in COVID-19. TCRdb's copy holds only in-frame clones and misses some; the assay was immunoSEQ multiplex PCR. The sample carries some 83,000 clones, over 80% recorded once. The sample taken for sequencing was peripheral blood. Receptors originate from a man aged 60 to 69 with active or convalescent COVID-19. Both conserved end residues are part of each CDR3. D genes are given only for firm matches. Clone size appears in some rows only: once, few, many, or a class for an expanded clone.

once | TRBJ1-1 | TRBV10-3 | TRBD1 | CAISAGQGNNRNTEAFF | TGTGCCATCAGTGCGGGACAGGGTAATAATAGGAACACTGAAGCTTTCTTT
- | TRBJ2-7 | TRBV4-1 | - | CASSQVQSSTYEQYF | TGCGCCAGCAGCCAAGTACAGTCTTCGACCTACGAGCAGTACTTC
- | TRBJ1-1 | TRBV27 | - | CASSPTSWTEAFF | TGTGCCAGCAGTCCGACAAGTTGGACAGAAGCTTTCTTT
- | TRBJ2-1 | TRBV7-3 | TRBD2 | CASSSLGTSNNEQFF | TGTGCCAGCAGCTCCCTTGGGACTAGCAACAATGAGCAGTTCTTC
- | TRBJ1-4 | TRBV2 | - | CASSDLRRATTNEKLFF | TGTGCCAGCAGTGATTTACGCAGGGCCACAACTAATGAAAAACTGTTTTTT
- | TRBJ2-3 | TRBV4-2 | TRBD2 | CASSGRLAGGPDTQYF | TGTGCCAGCAGCGGCCGACTAGCGGGGGGGCCAGATACGCAGTATTTT
- | TRBJ1-2 | TRBV27 | TRBD1 | CASSSTGGYGYTF | TGTGCCAGCAGTTCAACAGGGGGCTATGGCTACACCTTC
few | TRBJ2-7 | TRBV2 | - | CASAPLGVPYEQYF | TGTGCCAGCGCACCCTTAGGGGTTCCCTACGAGCAGTACTTC
few | TRBJ2-2 | TRBV10-3 | TRBD1 | CAIEPGTGVEPGELFF | TGTGCCATCGAGCCCGGCACAGGGGTTGAACCCGGGGAGCTGTTTTTT
- | TRBJ2-3 | TRBV5-6 | TRBD2 | CASSLGLAGATDTQYF | TGTGCCAGCAGCTTGGGACTAGCGGGGGCGACAGATACGCAGTATTTT
- | TRBJ1-2 | TRBV9 | TRBD1 | CASGTGGGYGYTF | TGTGCCAGCGGAACAGGGGGAGGGTATGGCTACACCTTC
once | TRBJ1-1 | TRBV6-5 | TRBD1 | CASSYSVGTANTEAFF | TGTGCCAGCAGTTACTCCGTCGGGACAGCGAACACTGAAGCTTTCTTT
- | TRBJ2-7 | TRBV19 | - | CASSLSGYEQYF | TGTGCCAGTAGTTTATCCGGCTACGAGCAGTACTTC
- | TRBJ2-3 | TRBV5-1 | TRBD2 | CASTPSGGAADTQYF | TGCGCCAGCACTCCTAGCGGGGGGGCCGCTGATACGCAGTATTTT
- | TRBJ1-5 | TRBV24-1 | TRBD1 | CAVQGKGQPQHF | TGTGCCGTACAGGGGAAAGGTCAGCCCCAGCATTTT
- | TRBJ1-2 | TRBV10-2 | TRBD1 | CASSAPGTGLNGYTF | TGCGCCAGCAGTGCCCCCGGGACAGGGTTGAATGGCTACACCTTC
- | TRBJ2-5 | TRBV7-2 | TRBD2 | CASTPTSGGWETQYF | TGTGCCAGCACCCCGACTAGCGGGGGCTGGGAGACCCAGTACTTC
few | TRBJ2-7 | TRBV11-1 | TRBD1 | CASSSGTGYYEQYF | TGTGCCAGCAGCTCGGGGACAGGGTACTACGAGCAGTACTTC
once | TRBJ2-3 | TRBV29-1 | TRBD2 | CSPRLATSTDTQYF | TGCAGCCCCCGACTAGCGACTAGCACAGATACGCAGTATTTT
- | TRBJ1-2 | TRBV4-3 | TRBD1 | CASSQDLGQGARYTF | TGCGCCAGCAGCCAAGATCTTGGGCAGGGGGCCCGCTACACCTTC
- | TRBJ1-6 | TRBV6-5 | - | CASSYSKGMYSPLHF | TGTGCCAGCAGTTACTCAAAGGGGATGTATTCACCCCTCCACTTT
- | TRBJ2-5 | TRBV12-3/TRBV12-4 | - | CASNTGGLETQYF | TGTGCCAGTAACACGGGGGGCCTCGAGACCCAGTACTTC
- | TRBJ2-7 | TRBV18 | TRBD1 | CASSPPVQGRSTEQYF | TGTGCCAGCTCACCACCGGTACAGGGGAGATCTACAGAGCAGTACTTC
- | TRBJ1-2 | TRBV24-1 | TRBD1 | CATSDGTGILEGYTF | TGTGCCACCAGTGACGGGACAGGGATTTTGGAGGGCTACACCTTC
once | TRBJ2-1 | TRBV10-3 | - | CATLTSGHEQFF | TGTGCCACCTTGACCAGCGGGCATGAGCAGTTCTTC
few | TRBJ1-3 | TRBV7-8 | - | CASSPFSGNTIYF | TGTGCCAGCAGCCCCTTTTCTGGAAACACCATATATTTT
- | TRBJ2-5 | TRBV5-1 | TRBD1 | CASSLGDRGQETQYF | TGCGCCAGCAGCTTGGGGGACAGGGGGCAAGAGACCCAGTACTTC
- | TRBJ2-2 | TRBV6-5 | TRBD2 | CASKQLAGNTGELFF | TGTGCCAGCAAACAACTAGCGGGGAACACCGGGGAGCTGTTTTTT
- | TRBJ2-1 | TRBV28 | - | CASSLGAREQFF | TGTGCCAGCAGTTTAGGGGCAAGGGAGCAGTTCTTC
- | TRBJ2-2 | TRBV3-1/TRBV3-2 | - | CASKVTTGTGELFF | TGTGCCAGCAAGGTGACGACAGGCACCGGGGAGCTGTTTTTT
- | TRBJ1-1 | TRBV3-1/TRBV3-2 | - | CASSPLGGEGTEAFF | TGTGCCAGCAGCCCCCTCGGGGGGGAGGGGACTGAAGCTTTCTTT
- | TRBJ2-1 | TRBV19 | TRBD1 | CASSLTGGALSSNEQFF | TGTGCCAGTAGTCTGACAGGGGGTGCCCTCTCCTCAAATGAGCAGTTCTTC
- | TRBJ1-2 | TRBV30 | - | CAWSEAYLDGYTF | TGTGCCTGGAGTGAGGCCTACCTAGATGGCTACACCTTC
- | TRBJ1-2 | TRBV6-5 | - | CASSYRGGYTF | TGTGCCAGCAGTTACAGGGGAGGCTACACCTTC
- | TRBJ1-1 | TRBV6-2/TRBV6-3 | - | CASSPITFLNTEAFF | TGTGCCAGCAGCCCTATCACTTTCCTGAACACTGAAGCTTTCTTT
- | TRBJ1-6 | TRBV5-6 | TRBD1 | CASSLTGGSPLHF | TGTGCCAGCAGCCTGACAGGGGGGTCACCCCTCCACTTT
- | TRBJ2-7 | TRBV12-5 | TRBD1 | CASGWSGQGVSEQYF | TGTGCTAGTGGTTGGTCAGGACAGGGAGTGAGCGAGCAGTACTTC
- | TRBJ1-5 | TRBV10-3 | TRBD1 | CAIRAPRDRDYQPQHF | TGTGCCATCAGAGCGCCGAGGGACAGGGACTATCAGCCCCAGCATTTT
- | TRBJ2-3 | TRBV9 | TRBD2 | CASSGKTRTSGADTQYF | TGTGCCAGCAGCGGAAAGACGAGAACTAGCGGGGCAGATACGCAGTATTTT
- | TRBJ1-2 | TRBV12-1 | - | CASRLTPGGGNYGYTF | TGTGCCAGCAGATTAACTCCAGGGGGTGGTAACTATGGCTACACCTTC